Below are 20 T cell receptor beta chains sequenced from a single sample in a study of T cell responses to AZD1222 COVID-19 vaccine. Profiled with immunoSEQ multiplex PCR; TCRdb holds only in-frame clones, not every one. The sample shows 140,000 to 150,000 clones, 80% to 95% of them seen only once. Specimen: peripheral blood, collected on day 0 of AZD1222 vaccination. The receptors were gathered from an adult in good health.

The V call is TRBV4-1, the J call TRBJ1-4; a weak D match, TRBD1 (6 bases). The CDR3 covers 17 residues. Germline V CDR1 and CDR2: MGHRA, YSYEKL. Trimming left V 1 base short and J 4 bases short, with 16 bases between. Here the CDR3 reads CASSQGRVGGGNEKLFF. CDR3 bases: TGCGCCAGCAGCCAAGGCCGGGTAGGGGGTGGTAATGAAAAACTGTTTTTT.

This chain joins TRBV5-1 and TRBJ2-7, with D unclear. V lost 4 bases and J lost 1, with 15 bases in between. Germline CDR1 reads SGHRS; CDR2 reads YFSETQ. This CDR3 contains 15 residues. CDR3 sequence: CASSPDPVRSYEQYF. The CDR3 bases are TGCGCCAGCAGCCCCGACCCGGTTCGTTCCTACGAGCAGTACTTC.

This rearrangement joins TRBV6-1 to TRBJ1-2; tentatively, D is TRBD1 (5 bases). Germline CDR1 MNHNS, CDR2 SASEGT. Trimming took off 3 bases at V and 1 base at J, with 15 bases between the two ends. The CDR3 consists of 16 residues. The CDR3 nucleotides read TGTGCCAGCAGTGACCTTCTTAGGGGCCGTAACTATGGCTACACCTTC. This codes for CASSDLLRGRNYGYTF.

The chain joins TRBV4-1 to TRBJ2-7; TRBD2 agrees at 9 bases. Germline values: CDR1 MGHRA, CDR2 YSYEKL. The CDR3 covers 15 residues. V dropped 4 bases and J dropped 2; count of bases not matched to a gene: 6. The DNA for the CDR3 is TGCGCCAGCAGCCCGACTAGCGGAGAAACCTACGAGCAGTACTTC. Encoded protein: CASSPTSGETYEQYF.

The J gene is TRBJ2-7, the V gene TRBV13, with no clear D. Germline V gives CDR1 PRHDT, CDR2 FYEKMQ (reference sequence). Trimming left V 4 bases short and J 0 bases short, with 7 bases between. This CDR3 spans 13 amino acids. The CDR3 reads CASSSGPSYEQYF. For the CDR3, the DNA is TGTGCCAGCAGCTCCGGGCCCTCCTACGAGCAGTACTTC.

V usage is TRBV28 and J usage is TRBJ1-5, with 9 bases aligning to TRBD1. CDR1 and CDR2 (germline): MDHEN, SYDVKM. The V and J ends lost 3 bases and 4 bases, in that order; junction bases with no gene match: 7. The length of the CDR3 is 16 residues. CDR3 nucleotide sequence: TGTGCCAGCAGTTTGGGACGGACAGGGGTAAATCAGCCCCAGCATTTT. Translated, it gives CASSLGRTGVNQPQHF.

V gene TRBV28 combines with J gene TRBJ2-3, with 7 nucleotides matching TRBD2. Germline V CDR1 and CDR2: MDHEN, SYDVKM. The CDR3 is made up of 14 amino acids. With 6 bases clipped from V and 2 bases from J, the junction kept 5 bases outside the gene matches. Written as DNA, the CDR3 is TGTGCCAGCAGGGGAGCGGGGAACACAGATACGCAGTATTTT. Protein product: CASRGAGNTDTQYF.

This chain joins TRBV21-1 and TRBJ2-7. TRBV21-1 is assigned pseudogene status. The CDR3 runs 13 residues. This chain's CDR3 is CASSPGVRDEQYF. The CDR3 DNA reads TGTGCCAGCAGCCCCGGGGTCAGGGACGAGCAGTACTTC.

V and J are TRBV14 and TRBJ2-1; 9 bases are shared with TRBD1. Germline V gene data show CDR1 as SGHDN and CDR2 as FVKESK. Unmatched junction bases numbered 9, after V lost 5 bases and J lost 10 bases. This CDR3 spans 14 amino acids. CDR3 protein: CASSWAQGAGEQFF. CDR3 coding DNA: TGTGCCAGCAGCTGGGCACAGGGGGCCGGCGAGCAGTTCTTC.

CDR3 loop: CASSLPHSPLHF. The CDR3 DNA reads TGTGCCAGCAGTTTACCCCATTCACCCCTCCACTTT. The gene calls are TRBV12-3 or TRBV12-4 and TRBJ1-6; D is ambiguous. This CDR3 comprises 12 residues. Trimming pared 2 bases from V and 8 bases from J, leaving 4 bases between.

V and J are TRBV5-5 and TRBJ1-5; the match to TRBD1 covers 10 bases. This CDR3 has 16 amino acids. CDR1 is SGHKS and CDR2 is YYEKEE in the germline V gene (reference sequence). J lost 0 bases, V lost 5 bases, and 5 bases had no gene match. The chain's CDR3 is CASRSGTGASNQPQHF. CDR3 bases: TGTGCCAGCAGGTCCGGGACAGGGGCTAGCAATCAGCCCCAGCATTTT.

This clone has only one observation. The V and J genes are TRBV28 and TRBJ2-5; D is ambiguous. The CDR3 contains 12 residues. Germline V gene sequence: CDR1 MDHEN, CDR2 SYDVKM. The V and J ends lost 7 bases and 4 bases respectively, with 10 bases between them. The CDR3 region has the DNA TGTGCCAGCACCCTCGGCGGAGAGACCCAGTACTTC. Translation gives CASTLGGETQYF.

The genes are TRBV12-3 or TRBV12-4 and TRBJ1-2; D is possibly TRBD1 (6 bases). V was cut by 6 bases and J by 10 bases, with 18 bases left in between. This CDR3 is built from 13 residues. The CDR3 protein is CASRSYRELVYTF. CDR3 nucleotide sequence: TGTGCCAGCAGGTCCTACAGGGAGCTGGTCTACACCTTC.

The chain carries TRBV21-1 and TRBJ1-1. TRBV21-1 corresponds to a pseudogene. The CDR3 runs to 16 residues. The CDR3 reads CASSKVTLTPNTEAFF. The CDR3 DNA is TGTGCCAGCAGCAAAGTGACTCTGACTCCGAACACTGAAGCTTTCTTT.

This clone was recorded only once. The J gene is TRBJ2-5, the V gene TRBV6-5; D remains unclear. V was clipped by 0 bases and J by 3 bases, with 11 bases between them. This CDR3 is built from 15 residues. The V gene's germline CDR1 is MNHEY and CDR2 SVGAGI. CDR3 in amino acids: CASSYSRGSKETQYF. The CDR3 DNA reads as TGTGCCAGCAGTTACTCCCGAGGCAGTAAAGAGACCCAGTACTTC.

The chain uses TRBV18 and TRBJ2-7, with 7 bases that match TRBD2. Germline loops: CDR1 KGHSH, CDR2 LQKENI. The CDR3 is 14 residues long. Losses at the gene ends were 3 bases for V and 0 bases for J; bases not matched to a gene: 2. This CDR3 is CASSPGTNSYEQYF. Written as DNA, the CDR3 is TGTGCCAGCTCACCCGGGACTAACTCCTACGAGCAGTACTTC.

The rearrangement joins TRBV7-6 to TRBJ2-2; a possible D gene is TRBD2 (6 bases). Germline CDR1 is SGHVS and CDR2 is FNYEAQ. This CDR3 region has 17 residues. Trimming removed 0 bases from V and 4 bases from J, with 15 bases in between. In DNA, the CDR3 is TGTGCCAGCAGCTTAGCGGAGAGGGGACTGGTCACCGGGGAGCTGTTTTTT. Amino acid sequence: CASSLAERGLVTGELFF.

J is TRBJ2-7 and V is TRBV4-2; D call uncertain. The CDR3 contains 15 residues. V was clipped by 4 bases and J by 6 bases, with 19 bases between them. From germline, CDR1 is LGHNA and CDR2 YNFKEQ. The CDR3 region has the DNA TGTGCCAGCAGCCCCCGGTCCATCTCGGTTGGCGAGCAGTACTTC. It specifies CASSPRSISVGEQYF.

The gene calls are TRBV11-2 and TRBJ2-5; D call uncertain. The V end was cut by 1 base, the J end by 5 bases, with 17 bases between. The CDR3 is 16 amino acids. CDR1 is SGHAT and CDR2 is FQNNGV in the germline V gene. CDR3 region: CASSLGTSRYSETQYF. CDR3 sequence (DNA): TGTGCCAGCAGCTTAGGGACCTCCAGGTATTCCGAGACCCAGTACTTC.

The J gene is TRBJ2-7, the V gene TRBV7-8, with 7 bases lining up with TRBD2. CDR3 length: 14 residues. Germline CDR1 SGHVS, CDR2 FQNEAQ. V was clipped by 4 bases and J by 0 bases; unmatched bases: 3. The DNA of the CDR3 is TGTGCCAGCAGCTGGGCTAGCGGCTCCTACGAGCAGTACTTC. Translation: CASSWASGSYEQYF. Full variable domain (missing parts from reference TRBV7-8 and TRBJ2-7): GAGVSQSPRYKVAKRGQDVALRCDPISGHVSLFWYQQALGQGPEFLTYFQNEAQLDKSGLPSDRFFAERPEGSVSTLKIQRTQQEDSAVYLCASSWASGSYEQYFGPGTRLTVT.